The 5 T cell receptor beta chains below come from one sample, sequenced in a study of T cells after yellow fever vaccination. In TCRdb, the 5' RACE reads were re-called with MiXCR into one record per CDR3 protein. This table has 400,000 to 650,000 distinct CDR3 sequences, roughly 22% appearing once. Sequences were derived from PBMCs, sampled more than 20 days after the first yellow fever vaccination. These receptor sequences come from a man aged 18 to 30 who received the YFV17D yellow fever vaccine.

The gene calls are TRBV4-3 and TRBJ2-1; TRBD1 matches at 10 bases. This CDR3 contains 17 residues. After removal of 6 bases from V and 9 bases from J, the junction contained 17 bases not matched to a gene. The germline V gene encodes CDR1 LGHNA and CDR2 YSLEER. The CDR3 loop is CASSALPPGQGFGEQFF. Here the CDR3 DNA reads TGCGCCAGCAGTGCCCTACCACCGGGACAGGGGTTCGGTGAGCAGTTCTTC.

The chain couples TRBV24-1 to TRBJ1-5; unclear D gene. This CDR3 has 13 amino acids. Trimming removed 1 base at V and 5 bases at J, with 5 bases between. CDR1 is KGHDR, CDR2 SFDVKD, per germline. CDR3 bases: TGTGCCACCAGTGATTTACCGCATCAGCCCCAGCATTTT. This encodes CATSDLPHQPQHF.

The genes are TRBV11-2 and TRBJ2-2; a weak D match, TRBD2 (7 bases). Germline-derived CDR1 and CDR2 are SGHAT and FQNNGV. The CDR3 is 14 residues long. Trimming took off 4 bases at V and 8 bases at J, with 14 bases between the two ends. The CDR3 region has the DNA TGTGCCAGCAGCTCACAGGGAGGGATAGGGGAGCTGTTTTTT. Protein: CASSSQGGIGELFF.

There are a few counts of this clonotype. The chain has TRBV7-2 and TRBJ2-5, with 9 bases matching TRBD1. CDR1 SGHTA and CDR2 FQGNSA come from the germline V gene. With 5 bases clipped from V and 5 bases from J, the junction kept 6 bases outside the gene matches. The CDR3 is made up of 14 amino acids. This chain's CDR3 is CASSIPTGGETQYF. The CDR3 DNA sequence: TGTGCCAGCAGCATACCGACAGGGGGTGAGACCCAGTACTTC.

This clonotype was seen many times. The chain recombines TRBV6-4 with TRBJ2-2, with TRBD2 matching over 9 bases. CDR3 size: 15 residues. CDR1 and CDR2 (germline): MRHNA, SNTAGT. J gave up 4 bases and V 0 bases, and 0 bases lay outside the gene matches. CDR3 in DNA: TGTGCCAGCAGTGACTCTAGCGGGGGCACCGGGGAGCTGTTTTTT. Its protein product is CASSDSSGGTGELFF.